This is a list of T cell receptor beta chains from one sample in a study of cytomegalovirus exposure and HLA in healthy donors. The method was immunoSEQ multiplex PCR; TCRdb's version includes in-frame clones alone and lacks a portion of them. The sample lists more than 150,000 clones, about 75% occurring once. The sample was PBMCs. The source of these receptors is a man in his fifties in good health and CMV-seropositive. The CDR3 runs from the conserved cysteine through the conserved F or W. The D gene is left open where the match is weak. Size values are once, few and many counts, or a class for expanded clones, and some rows have none.

V	D	size	J	DNA	CDR3
TRBV5-6	.	.	TRBJ2-5	TGTGCCAGCAGCTTGGTTCCGGGTTCAACTCGGGAGACCCAGTACTTC	CASSLVPGSTRETQYF
TRBV7-2	.	.	TRBJ2-1	TGTGCCAGCAGCTCCTCACAGGGATACAATGAGCAGTTCTTC	CASSSSQGYNEQFF
TRBV2	.	.	TRBJ2-4	TGTGCCAGCATTGTCAACAGGGTGGCCAAAAACATTCAGTACTTC	CASIVNRVAKNIQYF
TRBV7-9	.	.	TRBJ1-6	TGTGCCAGCAGCTTACGAGCGCAGGGTTCACCCCTCCACTTT	CASSLRAQGSPLHF
TRBV25-1	.	few	TRBJ1-5	TGTGCCAGCAGTGGAACAGGGATCAATCAGCCCCAGCATTTT	CASSGTGINQPQHF
TRBV19	.	.	TRBJ1-5	TGTGCCAGTAGTATCGGGACTTTATATAATCAGCCCCAGCATTTT	CASSIGTLYNQPQHF
TRBV11-3	TRBD1	.	TRBJ2-5	TGTGCCAGCAGCCACGACAGGGATTCGGAGACCCAGTACTTC	CASSHDRDSETQYF
TRBV25-1	.	.	TRBJ1-2	TGTGCCAGCAGTGAGAACGGGGGCTATGGCTACACCTTC	CASSENGGYGYTF
TRBV5-4	.	.	TRBJ1-2	TGTGCCAGCAGCCAAGAAAGGACAAGGGTCTATGGCTACACCTTC	CASSQERTRVYGYTF
TRBV5-6	.	.	TRBJ1-4	TGTGCCAGCAGCTTGAGAGCTAATGAAAAACTGTTTTTT	CASSLRANEKLFF
TRBV13	.	.	TRBJ2-7	TGTGCCAGCAGCTCTCGCGGGGCAGAAGAGACCTACGAGCAGTACTTC	CASSSRGAEETYEQYF
TRBV7-3	TRBD1	.	TRBJ1-5	TGTGCCAGCAGCTTAGCCGTCGGGACAGGGGTCTCGCATCAGCCCCAGCATTTT	CASSLAVGTGVSHQPQHF
TRBV11-2	.	.	TRBJ2-1	TGTGCCAGCAGCTTAGGGACTTTAAATGCCAATGAGCAGTTCTTC	CASSLGTLNANEQFF
TRBV7-8	TRBD1	few	TRBJ1-1	TGTGCCAGCAGCCCGGGGACAGGAGGTAAAGCTTTCTTT	CASSPGTGGKAFF
TRBV28	.	.	TRBJ1-6	TGTGCCAGTCGGGGGGAGAGGACGTCACCCCTCCACTTT	CASRGERTSPLHF
TRBV2	.	.	TRBJ1-2	TGTGCCAGCAGGGAGGGACCGGGGTTTGGCTACACCTTC	CASREGPGFGYTF
TRBV27	.	.	TRBJ2-5	TGTGCCAGCAGTTCAGGGGGCGGGGGGGCATGGAAGACCCAGTACTTC	CASSSGGGGAWKTQYF
TRBV28	.	.	TRBJ1-2	TGTGCCAGCAGTTTGACAGGAACCAACTATGGCTACACCTTC	CASSLTGTNYGYTF
TRBV27	.	.	TRBJ2-2	TGTGCCAGCAGTTTATCGTATGAGGTAGCGGACACCGGGGAGCTGTTTTTT	CASSLSYEVADTGELFF
TRBV5-4	.	.	TRBJ2-5	TGTGCCAGCAGCTTGGTGGCAGACCAAGAGACCCAGTACTTC	CASSLVADQETQYF
TRBV4-1	.	.	TRBJ1-2	TGCGCCAGCAGCCAACAGGGTGTCTATGGCTACACCTTC	CASSQQGVYGYTF
TRBV2	.	.	TRBJ1-3	TGTGCCGCGGGGGAGGCCAGGGACGTAGCCGGAAACACCATATATTTC	CAAGEARDVAGNTIYF